This T cell receptor beta chain was identified in a study of blood T cell repertoires in COVID-19. Study details: Acute and convalescent COVID-19 samples came from the United States, Italy and Spain. PBMCs, B-cell-depleted T cells, or T cells were the source of the cDNA or gDNA that made up the material.

Seattle patients were enrolled while actively infected and followed longitudinally. In the original analysis: Using reference gene primer amplification, nucleated cell counts were estimated. Produced via immunoSEQ multiplex PCR; TCRdb's table is partial and in-frame only. From that table come the V and J calls and clone size; the DNA was used to work out D and trimming. Here the sample spans about 160,000 clones, around 92% being singletons. Trimming cost V 5 bases and J 4 bases, with 14 bases left between them. The CDR3 is 14 amino acids. Germline CDR1 and CDR2: SGHTA and FQGTGA. The specimen was peripheral blood. This sequence originates from a man between 25 and 39 years old with COVID-19, enrolled during active disease. The chain is built from TRBV7-3 and TRBJ1-1, with D perhaps matching TRBD1 (6 bases). In nucleotides, the CDR3 is TGTGCCAGCAGCCAAGGGGGGGAGAGCACTGAAGCTTTCTTT. It encodes CASSQGGESTEAFF.